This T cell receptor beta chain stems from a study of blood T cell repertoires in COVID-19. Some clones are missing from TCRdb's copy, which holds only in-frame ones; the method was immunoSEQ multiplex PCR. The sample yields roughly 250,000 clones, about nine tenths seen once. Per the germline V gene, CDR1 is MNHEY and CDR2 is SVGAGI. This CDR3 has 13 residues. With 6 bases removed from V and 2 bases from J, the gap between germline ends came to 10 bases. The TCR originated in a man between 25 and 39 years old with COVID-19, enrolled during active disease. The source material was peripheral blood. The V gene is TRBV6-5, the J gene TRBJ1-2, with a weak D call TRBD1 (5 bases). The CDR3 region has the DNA TGTGCCAGCAGGGACACCCTAAACTATGGCTACACCTTC. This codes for CASRDTLNYGYTF.